Included here is one T cell receptor (beta chain) sequence, with context. Its antigen is still unknown. Exclusion of a patient resulted from uncontrolled infection, other autoimmune disease, pregnancy or lactation. Thyroid ultrasound, orbital computed tomography, clinical symptoms, and serum thyroxine and TRAb underpinned diagnoses. The data originate from a study of T cells in Graves' hyperthyroidism and ophthalmopathy. RNA transcripts were the template for amplifying TCR beta CDR3 regions. When the TCR CDR3 underwent first-round RT-PCR, the HTBI primer set was used. TCRdb processed the multiplex PCR reads anew with MiXCR; each CDR3 protein has one entry. The sample yields 300,000 or so distinct CDR3 sequences, about a sixth seen once. Whole-study findings and limits: In the blood, most expanded thyroid clonotypes above 0.001 appeared as well. The model foresaw ophthalmopathy a median about 6.5 months prior to onset.

This receptor was taken from a woman in her sixties with Graves' ophthalmopathy. The source material was blood.

The CDR3 region is CASSPTAGVTGELFF. In nucleotides, the CDR3 is TGTGCCAGCAGCCCAACTGCGGGAGTAACCGGGGAGCTGTTTTTT. The J gene is TRBJ2-2, the V gene TRBV7-3, with 7 bases fitting TRBD2. This CDR3 has 15 residues. Trimming removed 5 bases from V and 5 bases from J; junction bases left unmatched: 8. Germline-derived CDR1 and CDR2 are SGHTA and FQGTGA.